This T cell receptor (beta chain) stems from a study of CD8 T cells in Susac syndrome. Trimming stripped 4 bases from V and 7 bases from J, with 22 bases between. The CDR3 is 16 amino acids. Germline-derived CDR1 and CDR2 are MNHEY and SMNVEV (reference sequence). When the RNA was reverse transcribed, random hexamers were used with an input of about 0.45 to 1 ug. It was immunoSEQ multiplex PCR that amplified TCR beta CDR3 across 54 Vbeta and 13 Jbeta. In TCRdb, the immunoSEQ multiplex PCR reads were re-called with MiXCR into one record per CDR3 protein. This sample has roughly 330,000 distinct CDR3 sequences; roughly nine tenths occur once, and the top ten carry about 0.07%.

Sequenced input: CD4+ T cells from PBMCs. This chain uses TRBV27 with TRBJ1-2; TRBD1 might be the D (6 bases). This TCR was sampled from a human donor with multiple sclerosis. This CDR3 reads CASSSRSGGKGGGYTF. CDR3 DNA sequence: TGTGCCAGCAGTTCACGCTCGGGGGGCAAAGGTGGTGGCTACACCTTC.